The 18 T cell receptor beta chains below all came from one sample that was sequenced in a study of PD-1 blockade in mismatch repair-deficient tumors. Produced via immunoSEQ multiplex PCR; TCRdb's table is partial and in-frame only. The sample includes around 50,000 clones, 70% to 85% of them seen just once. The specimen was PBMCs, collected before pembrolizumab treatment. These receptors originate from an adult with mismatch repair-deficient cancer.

This CDR3 is CASSLVTRSLAYEQYF. The CDR3 DNA reads as TGTGCCAGCAGCTTAGTCACGCGTAGTCTGGCCTACGAGCAGTACTTC. The chain links TRBV7-2 to TRBJ2-7, with no clear D. Trimming removed 1 base at V and 2 bases at J, with 15 bases between. The CDR3 totals 16 residues. Germline V lookup: CDR1 SGHTA, CDR2 FQGNSA. The full variable domain, its missing parts supplied by reference TRBV7-2 and TRBJ2-7, is GAGVSQSPSNKVTEKGKDVELRCDPISGHTALYWYRQSLGQGLEFLIYFQGNSAPDKSGLPSDRFSAERTGGSVSTLTIQRTQQEDSAVYLCASSLVTRSLAYEQYFGPGTRLTVT.

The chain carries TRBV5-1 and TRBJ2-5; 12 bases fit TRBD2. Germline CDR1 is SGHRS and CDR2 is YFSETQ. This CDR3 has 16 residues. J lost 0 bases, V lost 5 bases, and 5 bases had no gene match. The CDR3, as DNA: TGCGCCAGCAGAACGGGACTAGCGGGTAACCAAGAGACCCAGTACTTC. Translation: CASRTGLAGNQETQYF.

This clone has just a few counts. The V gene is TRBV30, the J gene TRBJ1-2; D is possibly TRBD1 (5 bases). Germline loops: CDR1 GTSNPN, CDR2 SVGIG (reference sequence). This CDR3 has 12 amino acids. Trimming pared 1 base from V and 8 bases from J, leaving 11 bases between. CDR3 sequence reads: CAWSGGVGGYTF. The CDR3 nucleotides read TGTGCCTGGAGTGGAGGGGTGGGAGGCTACACCTTC. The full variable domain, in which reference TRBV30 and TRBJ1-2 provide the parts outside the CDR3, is SQTIHQWPATLVQPVGSPLSLECTVEGTSNPNLYWYRQAAGRGLQLLFYSVGIGQISSEVPQNLSASRPQDRQFILSSKKLLLSDSGFYLCAWSGGVGGYTFGSGTRLTVV.

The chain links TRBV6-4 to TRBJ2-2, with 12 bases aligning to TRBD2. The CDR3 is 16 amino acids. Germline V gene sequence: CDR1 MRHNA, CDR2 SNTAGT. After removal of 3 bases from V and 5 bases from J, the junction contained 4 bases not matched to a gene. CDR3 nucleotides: TGTGCCAGCAGTGAATCAGGACTAGCGGGAACCGGGGAGCTGTTTTTT. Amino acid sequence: CASSESGLAGTGELFF.

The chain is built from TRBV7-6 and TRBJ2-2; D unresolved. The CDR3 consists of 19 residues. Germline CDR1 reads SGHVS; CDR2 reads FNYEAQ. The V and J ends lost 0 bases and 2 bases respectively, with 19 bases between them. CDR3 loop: CASSLARFPSPLNTGELFF. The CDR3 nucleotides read TGTGCCAGCAGCTTAGCCCGTTTTCCTAGTCCGCTTAACACCGGGGAGCTGTTTTTT.

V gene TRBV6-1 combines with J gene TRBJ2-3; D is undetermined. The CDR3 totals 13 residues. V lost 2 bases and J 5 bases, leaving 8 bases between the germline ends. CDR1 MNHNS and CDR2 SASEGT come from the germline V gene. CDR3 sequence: CASSEQPGDTQYF. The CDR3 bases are TGTGCCAGCAGTGAACAACCGGGAGATACGCAGTATTTT.

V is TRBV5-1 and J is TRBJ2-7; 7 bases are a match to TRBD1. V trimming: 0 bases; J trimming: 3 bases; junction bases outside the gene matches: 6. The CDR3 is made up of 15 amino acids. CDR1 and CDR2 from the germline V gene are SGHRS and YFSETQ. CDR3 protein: CASSLGTGYVYEQYF. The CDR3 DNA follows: TGCGCCAGCAGCTTGGGGACAGGCTATGTCTACGAGCAGTACTTC.

The CDR3 coding sequence is TGTGCCAGCAGTGAACACTCGGGGGGGTCCGGGGAGCTGTTTTTT. Its protein product is CASSEHSGGSGELFF. The V and J genes are TRBV25-1 and TRBJ2-2; 8 bases agree with TRBD2. CDR1 is MGHDK and CDR2 is SYGVNS in the germline V gene. The CDR3 runs to 15 residues. The trim removed 2 bases at V and 6 bases at J, leaving 5 bases unmatched. Supplemented by reference TRBV25-1 and TRBJ2-2, the full variable domain reads EADIYQTPRYLVIGTGKKITLECSQTMGHDKMYWYQQDPGMELHLIHYSYGVNSTEKGDLSSESTVSRIRTEHFPLTLESARPSHTSQYLCASSEHSGGSGELFFGEGSRLTVL.

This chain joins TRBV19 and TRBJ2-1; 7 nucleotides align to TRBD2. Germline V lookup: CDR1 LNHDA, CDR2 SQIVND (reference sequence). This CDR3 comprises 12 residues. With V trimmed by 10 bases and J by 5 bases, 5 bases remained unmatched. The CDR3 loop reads CAIGTIHNEQFF. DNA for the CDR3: TGTGCCATTGGGACTATACACAATGAGCAGTTCTTC.

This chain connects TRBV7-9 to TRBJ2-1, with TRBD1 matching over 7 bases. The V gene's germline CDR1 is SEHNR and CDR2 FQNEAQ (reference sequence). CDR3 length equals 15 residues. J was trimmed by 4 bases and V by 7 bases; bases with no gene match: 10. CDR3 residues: CASIQADRAYNEQFF. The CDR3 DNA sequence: TGTGCCAGCATCCAAGCTGACAGGGCTTACAATGAGCAGTTCTTC.

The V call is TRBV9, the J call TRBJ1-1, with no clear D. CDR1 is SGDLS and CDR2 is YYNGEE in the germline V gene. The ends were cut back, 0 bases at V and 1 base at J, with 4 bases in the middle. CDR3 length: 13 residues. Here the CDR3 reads CASSVGTNTEAFF. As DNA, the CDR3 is TGTGCCAGCAGCGTAGGGACGAACACTGAAGCTTTCTTT.

The CDR3 bases are TGTGCCAGCAGCTCAGCCGGGACAGGGACAGATACGCAGTATTTT. Its translation: CASSSAGTGTDTQYF. The chain links TRBV7-2 to TRBJ2-3; 9 nucleotides agree with TRBD1. V shed 4 bases and J 3 bases; nucleotides not matched to a gene: 5. CDR3 length equals 15 residues. Looked up from germline, CDR1 is SGHTA and CDR2 is FQGNSA.

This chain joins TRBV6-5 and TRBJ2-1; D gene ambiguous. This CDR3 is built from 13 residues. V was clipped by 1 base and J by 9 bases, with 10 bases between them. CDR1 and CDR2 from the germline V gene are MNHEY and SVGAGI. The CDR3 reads CASSYLGPSEQFF. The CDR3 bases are TGTGCCAGCAGTTACTTGGGTCCTTCTGAGCAGTTCTTC.

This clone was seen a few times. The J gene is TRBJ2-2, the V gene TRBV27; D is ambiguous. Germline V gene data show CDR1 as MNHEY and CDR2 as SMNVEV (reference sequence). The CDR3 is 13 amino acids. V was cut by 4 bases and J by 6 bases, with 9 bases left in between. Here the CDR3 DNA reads TGTGCCAGCAGTTCTGGATTAGCCGGGGAGCTGTTTTTT. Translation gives CASSSGLAGELFF.

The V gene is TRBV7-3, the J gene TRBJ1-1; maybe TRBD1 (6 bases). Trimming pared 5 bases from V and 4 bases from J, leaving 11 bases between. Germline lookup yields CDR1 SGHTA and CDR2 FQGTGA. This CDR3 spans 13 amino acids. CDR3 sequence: CASSATGITEAFF. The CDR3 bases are TGTGCCAGCAGCGCCACAGGGATCACTGAAGCTTTCTTT.

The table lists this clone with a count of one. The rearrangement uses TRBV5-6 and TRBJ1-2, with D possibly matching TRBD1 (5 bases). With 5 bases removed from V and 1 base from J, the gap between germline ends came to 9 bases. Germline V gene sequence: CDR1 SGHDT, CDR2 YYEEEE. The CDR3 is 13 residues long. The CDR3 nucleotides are TGTGCCAGCAGGGACATGCTTAACTATGGCTACACCTTC. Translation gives CASRDMLNYGYTF.

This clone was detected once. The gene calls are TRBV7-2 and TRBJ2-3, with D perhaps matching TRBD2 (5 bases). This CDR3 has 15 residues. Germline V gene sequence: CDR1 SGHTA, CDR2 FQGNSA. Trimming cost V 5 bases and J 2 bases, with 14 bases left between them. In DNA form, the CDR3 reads TGTGCCAGCAGCCAAGTGTTGAGGGCCACAGATACGCAGTATTTT. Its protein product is CASSQVLRATDTQYF.

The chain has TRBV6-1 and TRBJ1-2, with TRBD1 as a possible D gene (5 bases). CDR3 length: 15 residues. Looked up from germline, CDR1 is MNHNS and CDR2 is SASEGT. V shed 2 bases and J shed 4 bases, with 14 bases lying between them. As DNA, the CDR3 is TGTGCCAGCAGTGAAAGTGGCAGGGCCTCCTATGGCTACACCTTC. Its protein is CASSESGRASYGYTF.